This TCR beta chain originates from a study of blood T cell repertoires in COVID-19. Study details: Collection of acute and convalescent COVID-19 samples took place in the United States, Italy and Spain.

The assay was immunoSEQ multiplex PCR, and TCRdb's table has in-frame clones only and misses some. Here the sample spans roughly 90,000 clones, 87% being singletons. This CDR3 region has 15 residues. Trimming cost V 0 bases and J 1 base, with 9 bases left between them. Germline V gene sequence: CDR1 LNHDA, CDR2 SQIVND (reference sequence). Source material: peripheral blood. This receptor was identified in a human donor in a cohort sampled during active COVID-19. The gene calls are TRBV19 and TRBJ1-1; possibly TRBD1 for D (5 bases). The CDR3 protein is CASSIDPRENTEAFF. The CDR3 bases are TGTGCCAGTAGTATAGATCCCAGGGAGAACACTGAAGCTTTCTTT.